The entry below describes one T cell receptor beta chain. Its antigen remains unknown. The beta constant-region primer was an equimolar mix of two oligonucleotides covering TRBC1 and TRBC2. The ligated cDNA underwent four PCR rounds using SP2 and nested alpha and beta constant-region primers. Each CDR3 protein gets one entry after TCRdb re-called the UMI-ligation and nested PCR reads with MiXCR. The sample lists 130,000 to 150,000 distinct CDR3 sequences; under 25% were seen once. These data are taken from a study of naive and memory T cell subsets. Whole-study findings and limits: Especially in CD8 cells, naive repertoires contained a few larger clonotypes, possibly CD45RA-re-expressing memory cells.

The V gene's germline CDR1 is MDHEN and CDR2 SYDVKM. CDR3 size: 16 residues. The trim removed 3 bases at V and 6 bases at J, leaving 10 bases unmatched. Input material: naive CD4+ T cells from blood. The sequence derives from a human donor in good health. The V call is TRBV28, the J call TRBJ2-1; 8 bases are a match to TRBD2. The CDR3 here is CASSFSGLAFTNEQFF. The CDR3 DNA follows: TGTGCCAGCAGTTTTAGCGGACTAGCTTTTACCAATGAGCAGTTCTTC.